What follows describes a single TCR beta chain. The sample belongs to a study of T cells in Graves' hyperthyroidism and ophthalmopathy. Looking at the study overall: Peripheral blood was obtained at initial diagnosis, preceding any treatment.

Hyperthyroidism was newly diagnosed in patients aged 18 to 65 (duration under 2 months). The authors took PBMCs from 10 ml fresh peripheral blood. Germline lookup yields CDR1 MNHNS and CDR2 SASEGT. V was pared by 10 bases and J by 6 bases, with 12 bases of the junction left unmatched. The CDR3 loop spans 14 amino acids. Researchers took RNA transcripts and amplified the TCR beta CDR3 regions from them. First-round RT-PCR targeting the TCR CDR3 was performed with the HTBI primer set. Each CDR3 protein gets one entry after TCRdb re-called the multiplex PCR reads with MiXCR. The sample carries under 350,000 distinct CDR3 sequences, less than 30% recorded once.

The specimen was blood. The genes are TRBV6-1 and TRBJ1-5; 7 bases align to TRBD1. This receptor was taken from a man aged 40-50 years with Graves' hyperthyroidism that later progressed to Graves' ophthalmopathy. Here the CDR3 DNA reads TGTGCCACCCTCGACAGGGTAAAGTCTCAGCCCCAGCATTTT. As protein: CATLDRVKSQPQHF.